This entry lists 14 T cell receptor beta chains sequenced from one sample in a study of T cell changes during pregnancy in multiple sclerosis. Sequenced by immunoSEQ multiplex PCR; TCRdb stores in-frame clones only, minus some. This sample carries some 67,000 clones, approximately 90% of them seen once, and the ten largest clones take approximately 1.5%. The starting material was peripheral blood, obtained after pregnancy. These receptors all come from a female donor with multiple sclerosis, enrolled in a pregnancy study.

Only one count was recorded for this clone. V is TRBV23-1 and J is TRBJ2-1; 11 nucleotides line up with TRBD2. TRBV23-1 is an open reading frame whose function is uncertain. The CDR3 covers 16 residues. V was clipped by 2 bases and J by 7 bases; unmatched bases: 7. The CDR3 coding sequence is TGCGCCAGCAGTCAACTCCGGACTAGCGGGCAAAATGAGCAGTTCTTC. Translated: CASSQLRTSGQNEQFF.

The V gene is TRBV30, the J gene TRBJ2-3, with a tentative D call TRBD2 (7 bases). Germline V gives CDR1 GTSNPN, CDR2 SVGIG (reference sequence). The CDR3 contains 13 residues. The V end lost 2 bases, the J end lost 7 bases, and 13 bases lay between the germline ends. The CDR3 DNA reads TGTGCCTGGAGTAGGGGGGGGGTTTATACGCAGTATTTT. Protein: CAWSRGGVYTQYF.

This clone was recorded once. This CDR3 is CASARGARDYGYTF. CDR3 coding DNA: TGTGCCAGCGCCCGGGGGGCGCGAGACTATGGCTACACCTTC. The chain uses TRBV5-6 and TRBJ1-2; TRBD1 might be the D (6 bases). From germline, CDR1 is SGHDT and CDR2 YYEEEE. The V and J ends lost 7 bases and 3 bases respectively, with 16 bases between them. CDR3 size: 14 residues.

This chain links TRBV11-2 with TRBJ2-7, with 8 bases identical to TRBD2. This CDR3 has 15 residues. V was pared by 0 bases and J by 5 bases, with 6 bases of the junction left unmatched. CDR1 and CDR2 from the germline V gene are SGHAT and FQNNGV. In nucleotides, the CDR3 is TGTGCCAGCAGCTTAGAGGTCCTAGCGGGCAACGAGCAGTACTTC. Translated: CASSLEVLAGNEQYF. The complete variable domain, with remaining parts taken from reference TRBV11-2 and TRBJ2-7, reads EAGVAQSPRYKIIEKRQSVAFWCNPISGHATLYWYQQILGQGPKLLIQFQNNGVVDDSQLPKDRFSAERLKGVDSTLKIQPAKLEDSAVYLCASSLEVLAGNEQYFGPGTRLTVT.

The chain is built from TRBV18 and TRBJ2-7; D uncertain. This CDR3 contains 14 residues. Germline CDR1 is KGHSH and CDR2 is LQKENI. V was cut by 3 bases and J by 3 bases, with 12 bases left in between. The DNA for the CDR3 is TGTGCCAGCTCACCGCCATATCCGGGCTACGAGCAGTACTTC. Translation gives CASSPPYPGYEQYF.

The J gene is TRBJ1-5, the V gene TRBV29-1; TRBD1 is a possible D gene (5 bases). V gave up 6 bases and J gave up 5 bases, with 11 bases separating them. This CDR3 has 12 residues. Per the germline V gene, CDR1 is SQVTM and CDR2 is ANQGSEA. CDR3 DNA sequence: TGCAGCGTCCGGGACTTTGATCAGCCCCAGCATTTT. Protein: CSVRDFDQPQHF.

J is TRBJ2-7 and V is TRBV5-1, with D perhaps matching TRBD1 (6 bases). The length of the CDR3 is 14 residues. Germline-derived CDR1 and CDR2 are SGHRS and YFSETQ. V gave up 5 bases and J gave up 4 bases, with 16 bases separating them. This CDR3 reads CASSSGQRTYEQYF. The CDR3 region has the DNA TGCGCCAGCAGTTCAGGACAGAGAACTTACGAGCAGTACTTC. Full variable domain (rest looked up from reference TRBV5-1 and TRBJ2-7): KAGVTQTPRYLIKTRGQQVTLSCSPISGHRSVSWYQQTPGQGLQFLFEYFSETQRNKGNFPGRFSGRQFSNSRSEMNVSTLELGDSALYLCASSSGQRTYEQYFGPGTRLTVT.

The CDR3 is CASTSAGLGANEQFF. CDR3 in DNA: TGTGCCAGTACCTCGGCGGGCTTGGGAGCCAATGAGCAGTTCTTC. The V and J genes are TRBV19 and TRBJ2-1, with D possibly being TRBD2 (5 bases). Trimming took off 7 bases at V and 6 bases at J, with 19 bases between the two ends. Germline CDR1 is LNHDA and CDR2 is SQIVND (reference sequence). This CDR3 has 15 residues.

This rearrangement joins TRBV25-1 to TRBJ2-2, with 12 bases identical to TRBD2. After removal of 2 bases from V and 5 bases from J, the junction contained 6 bases not matched to a gene. Germline V gene data show CDR1 as MGHDK and CDR2 as SYGVNS. This CDR3 has 17 amino acids. CDR3: CASSEATSGRRTGELFF. DNA of the CDR3: TGTGCCAGCAGTGAAGCGACTAGCGGGAGACGGACCGGGGAGCTGTTTTTT.

This chain joins TRBV2 and TRBJ2-7; D unresolved. This CDR3 is built from 12 residues. Germline-derived CDR1 and CDR2 are SNHLY and FYNNEI. V was cut by 4 bases and J by 0 bases, with 4 bases left in between. The CDR3 sequence: CASSVSSYEQYF. The CDR3 DNA reads TGTGCCAGCAGTGTCAGCTCCTACGAGCAGTACTTC.

This sequence joins TRBV4-2 and TRBJ1-2, with 8 bases identical to TRBD1. V shed 4 bases and J 8 bases; nucleotides not matched to a gene: 12. CDR3 size: 15 residues. The germline V gene encodes CDR1 LGHNA and CDR2 YNFKEQ. CDR3 residues: CASSPTSKTGDGYTF. CDR3 nucleotide sequence: TGTGCCAGCAGCCCTACAAGCAAGACAGGGGACGGCTACACCTTC.

CDR3 DNA: TGTGCCAGCAGCCTAGGGAGAGACTACTATGGCTACACCTTC. Residues: CASSLGRDYYGYTF. The rearrangement links TRBV7-9 to TRBJ1-2; no reliable D call. The CDR3 covers 14 residues. Trimming cost V 5 bases and J 3 bases, with 13 bases left between them. Germline V gene sequence: CDR1 SEHNR, CDR2 FQNEAQ (reference sequence). Together with reference TRBV7-9 and TRBJ1-2, the CDR3 gives the full variable domain: DTGVSQNPRHKITKRGQNVTFRCDPISEHNRLYWYRQTLGQGPEFLTYFQNEAQLEKSRLLSDRFSAERPKGSFSTLEIQRTEQGDSAMYLCASSLGRDYYGYTFGSGTRLTVV.

The CDR3 DNA reads TGTGCCAGCAGCCAAGTGAGGACTAGCGGGGCTTATAGCACAGATACGCAGTATTTT. As protein: CASSQVRTSGAYSTDTQYF. J is TRBJ2-3 and V is TRBV14, with 12 bases that match TRBD2. The CDR3 is 19 residues long. Germline-derived CDR1 and CDR2 are SGHDN and FVKESK. V lost 1 base and J lost 0; bases outside the gene matches: 8.

V and J are TRBV27 and TRBJ2-1; D may be TRBD2 (5 bases). The CDR3 is made up of 15 amino acids. V was clipped by 6 bases and J by 7 bases, with 19 bases between them. The germline gives CDR1 MNHEY, CDR2 SMNVEV (reference sequence). The CDR3 DNA sequence: TGTGCCAGCAGCACGCCACTAGGAGTCGATAATGAGCAGTTCTTC. The encoded protein is CASSTPLGVDNEQFF.